These 18 T cell receptor beta chains originate from one sample sequenced in a study of technical replicates of blood from a few donors. Sequencing used immunoSEQ multiplex PCR; TCRdb keeps in-frame clones, though not all of them. Here the sample spans around 85,000 clones, 85% to 95% being singletons. Sequenced sample: T cells isolated from PBMCs. These receptors were taken from a human donor in good health.

The rearrangement joins TRBV27 to TRBJ2-5, with a weak D call TRBD1 (5 bases). Germline V CDR1 and CDR2: MNHEY, SMNVEV (reference sequence). Trimming removed 4 bases at V and 7 bases at J, with 13 bases between. The CDR3 length is 13 residues. The CDR3 DNA reads TGTGCCAGCAGTTCGATAGGGGTGGGGACCCAGTACTTC. This gives the protein CASSSIGVGTQYF.

The V gene is TRBV29-1, the J gene TRBJ2-1; 11 positions match TRBD2. The V gene end was trimmed by 7 bases and the J gene end by 9 bases; junction bases not matched to a gene: 11. The CDR3 spans 14 residues. Germline V gene data show CDR1 as SQVTM and CDR2 as ANQGSEA. The chain's CDR3 is CSGRTSGRNTEQFF. CDR3 bases: TGCAGCGGCCGAACTAGCGGGAGAAACACTGAGCAGTTCTTC.

The rearrangement links TRBV7-6 to TRBJ2-2, with TRBD2 matching 10 bases. The CDR3 length is 17 residues. CDR1 and CDR2 from the germline V gene are SGHVS and FNYEAQ. J was trimmed by 0 bases and V by 4 bases; bases with no gene match: 5. CDR3 loop: CASSSLAGGANTGELFF. CDR3 in DNA: TGTGCCAGCAGCTCCTTAGCGGGGGGCGCGAACACCGGGGAGCTGTTTTTT.

The rearrangement links TRBV2 to TRBJ1-4; no definite D call. V was cut by 6 bases and J by 1 base, with 12 bases left in between. This CDR3 is 15 amino acids long. Germline CDR1 reads SNHLY; CDR2 reads FYNNEI. The CDR3 loop reads CASRNKPRTNEKLFF. The CDR3 DNA follows: TGTGCCAGCAGAAATAAGCCAAGAACTAATGAAAAACTGTTTTTT. Filled out from reference TRBV2 and TRBJ1-4, the complete variable domain reads EPEVTQTPSHQVTQMGQEVILRCVPISNHLYFYWYRQILGQKVEFLVSFYNNEISEKSEIFDDQFSVERPDGSNFTLKIRSTKLEDSAMYFCASRNKPRTNEKLFFGSGTQLSVL.

The rearrangement joins TRBV14 to TRBJ2-5, with TRBD1 as a possible D gene (6 bases). The V and J ends lost 1 base and 1 base respectively, with 16 bases between them. CDR3 length equals 17 residues. CDR1 and CDR2 from the germline V gene are SGHDN and FVKESK. The CDR3 sequence is CASSQAVRGWAQETQYF. The CDR3 bases are TGTGCCAGCAGCCAAGCTGTCAGGGGATGGGCCCAAGAGACCCAGTACTTC.

The sample holds one count of this clone. The chain combines TRBV7-9 with TRBJ1-3, with TRBD1 matching 8 bases. CDR1 SEHNR and CDR2 FQNEAQ come from the germline V gene (reference sequence). The V and J ends lost 2 bases and 7 bases, in that order; junction bases with no gene match: 10. CDR3 size: 16 residues. For the CDR3, the DNA is TGTGCCAGCAGCTTACCGGGACAGGCAAAAGGCAACACCATATATTTT. Translated, it gives CASSLPGQAKGNTIYF. Looking up the rest from reference TRBV7-9 and TRBJ1-3 gives the full variable domain: DTGVSQNPRHKITKRGQNVTFRCDPISEHNRLYWYRQTLGQGPEFLTYFQNEAQLEKSRLLSDRFSAERPKGSFSTLEIQRTEQGDSAMYLCASSLPGQAKGNTIYFGEGSWLTVV.

In this sample, this clone turned up once. The chain combines TRBV7-8 with TRBJ2-6, with 9 bases lining up with TRBD1. The V gene end was trimmed by 5 bases and the J gene end by 0 bases; junction bases not matched to a gene: 11. The CDR3 covers 19 residues. The germline V gene has CDR1 SGHVS and CDR2 FQNEAQ. DNA of the CDR3: TGTGCCAGCAGCGCACGGACAGGGGCGATATCCTCTGGGGCCAACGTCCTGACTTTC. It translates to CASSARTGAISSGANVLTF.

CDR3 sequence: CASSPGTGLGIGNQPQHF. CDR3 nucleotide sequence: TGTGCCAGCAGCCCTGGGACAGGGCTCGGTATTGGCAATCAGCCCCAGCATTTT. The chain is built from TRBV7-8 and TRBJ1-5, with 9 bases lining up with TRBD1. Germline CDR1 SGHVS, CDR2 FQNEAQ. With 5 bases clipped from V and 2 bases from J, the junction kept 13 bases outside the gene matches. The CDR3 length is 18 residues.

The rearrangement uses TRBV28 and TRBJ2-6; TRBD2 matches at 12 bases. The CDR3 totals 21 residues. Unmatched junction bases numbered 13, after V lost 3 bases and J lost 1 base. Germline CDR1 is MDHEN and CDR2 is SYDVKM. The CDR3 coding sequence is TGTGCCAGCAGTTTCTTTGGGTGGAGGACTAGCGGGAATTCTGGGGCCAACGTCCTGACTTTC. Its protein is CASSFFGWRTSGNSGANVLTF.

This chain links TRBV7-9 with TRBJ1-5; TRBD1 matches at 7 bases. V was pared by 4 bases and J by 3 bases, with 3 bases of the junction left unmatched. CDR3 length: 14 residues. The germline gives CDR1 SEHNR, CDR2 FQNEAQ (reference sequence). The CDR3 nucleotides read TGTGCCAGCAGCTCGGGACAGATCAATCAGCCCCAGCATTTT. As protein: CASSSGQINQPQHF.

V gene TRBV5-1 combines with J gene TRBJ2-3; perhaps TRBD2 as D (5 bases). CDR1 SGHRS and CDR2 YFSETQ come from the germline V gene. The CDR3 runs 11 residues. Deletions cut 6 bases from V and 7 bases from J, with 9 bases between. The CDR3 loop is CASKDSHTQYF. The CDR3, as DNA: TGCGCCAGCAAGGACTCACATACGCAGTATTTT.

The J gene is TRBJ1-2, the V gene TRBV10-3; TRBD1 matches at 10 bases. The CDR3 extends over 13 amino acids. The germline V gene has CDR1 ENHRY and CDR2 SYGVKD. Losses at the gene ends were 6 bases for V and 6 bases for J; bases not matched to a gene: 4. CDR3 residues: CAIRRDRGDGYTF. DNA for the CDR3: TGTGCCATCAGGCGGGACAGGGGTGATGGCTACACCTTC.

V usage is TRBV15 and J usage is TRBJ1-1; 8 nucleotides match TRBD1. Trimming removed 11 bases from V and 0 bases from J; junction bases left unmatched: 20. CDR1 is LNHNV, CDR2 YYDKDF, per germline (reference sequence). CDR3 length: 18 residues. This chain's CDR3 is CAAQRLGGTGGMNTEAFF. In DNA, the CDR3 is TGTGCCGCGCAGAGACTAGGGGGTACAGGGGGTATGAACACTGAAGCTTTCTTT.

V usage is TRBV28 and J usage is TRBJ1-4, with a weak D call TRBD1 (5 bases). The V end lost 3 bases, the J end lost 8 bases, and 13 bases lay between the germline ends. The CDR3 length is 14 residues. CDR1 and CDR2 (germline): MDHEN, SYDVKM. The CDR3 nucleotides read TGTGCCAGCAGTTTTAGGGGCAGAAGGGAAAAACTGTTTTTT. It is translated as CASSFRGRREKLFF. The variable domain in full, completed from reference TRBV28 and TRBJ1-4, reads DVKVTQSSRYLVKRTGEKVFLECVQDMDHENMFWYRQDPGLGLRLIYFSYDVKMKEKGDIPEGYSVSREKKERFSLILESASTNQTSMYLCASSFRGRREKLFFGSGTQLSVL.

The V gene is TRBV5-4, the J gene TRBJ2-3; 8 bases are a match to TRBD2. There are 15 residues in the CDR3. V gave up 1 base and J gave up 4 bases; unmatched junction bases: 5. CDR1 SGHNT and CDR2 YYREEE come from the germline V gene (reference sequence). As DNA, the CDR3 is TGTGCCAGCAGCTTGAAAAGCGGGAGCGCAGATACGCAGTATTTT. This encodes CASSLKSGSADTQYF.

The gene calls are TRBV14 and TRBJ2-3; 7 bases agree with TRBD1. Germline lookup yields CDR1 SGHDN and CDR2 FVKESK. The CDR3 consists of 16 residues. V lost 4 bases to trimming and J lost 1 base; unmatched junction nucleotides: 8. The CDR3 protein is CASSPLQGLGTDTQYF. As DNA, the CDR3 is TGTGCCAGCAGCCCCCTACAGGGGTTGGGCACAGATACGCAGTATTTT.

This chain connects TRBV5-6 to TRBJ1-1; a weak D match, TRBD1 (6 bases). Between the trimmed V and J ends, which lost 4 bases and 1 base, there was a span of 23 bases. The CDR3 extends over 18 amino acids. Germline V gene data show CDR1 as SGHDT and CDR2 as YYEEEE. CDR3 loop: CASSAIGGGPRGNTEAFF. The CDR3 DNA reads as TGTGCCAGCAGCGCTATTGGGGGGGGGCCAAGGGGGAACACTGAAGCTTTCTTT. The full variable domain, rest sourced from reference TRBV5-6 and TRBJ1-1, is DAGVTQSPTHLIKTRGQQVTLRCSPKSGHDTVSWYQQALGQGPQFIFQYYEEEERQRGNFPDRFSGHQFPNYSSELNVNALLLGDSALYLCASSAIGGGPRGNTEAFFGQGTRLTVV.

The chain joins TRBV5-1 to TRBJ2-7; tentative D call: TRBD1 (5 bases). CDR1 is SGHRS and CDR2 is YFSETQ in the germline V gene. V lost 0 bases and J 6 bases, leaving 16 bases between the germline ends. There are 15 residues in the CDR3. The CDR3 loop is CASSLEEGERSEQYF. The CDR3 nucleotides read TGCGCCAGCAGCTTGGAAGAAGGGGAAAGATCCGAGCAGTACTTC.